Presented here are 8 T cell receptor beta chains from one specimen sequenced in a study of blood T cells in healthy people across ages. A second PCR of roughly 7 to 11 cycles used a sample-barcoded 5' primer and a J-beta primer mix. TCRdb fed the 5' RACE reads into MiXCR, producing one record per CDR3 protein. The table shows 1,300,000 or so distinct CDR3 sequences, with 59% occurring only once. Sequencing was done on a sample of blood. Receptors originate from a man aged 18 to 35 in good health.

The chain employs TRBV3-1 and TRBJ1-1; no definite D call. Germline V gene sequence: CDR1 LGHDT, CDR2 YNNKEL (reference sequence). This CDR3 is 14 amino acids long. Trimming pared 1 base from V and 4 bases from J, leaving 10 bases between. In DNA form, the CDR3 reads TGTGCCAGCAGCCAAGCCTCAAGAAGCACTGAAGCTTTCTTT. This codes for CASSQASRSTEAFF.

This chain joins TRBV6-2 or TRBV6-3 and TRBJ1-1, with 11 bases matching TRBD1. Germline V gene sequence: CDR1 MNHEY, CDR2 SVGEGT. V lost 5 bases to trimming and J lost 5 bases; unmatched junction nucleotides: 4. This CDR3 is built from 14 residues. CDR3 residues: CASSRGQGATEAFF. CDR3 coding DNA: TGTGCCAGCAGTCGCGGACAGGGGGCAACTGAAGCTTTCTTT.

This clonotype has a handful of counts. The rearrangement uses TRBV7-9 and TRBJ2-4; a possible D gene is TRBD2 (6 bases). The J call may be in error: the DNA end matches TRBJ2-7 better. The CDR3 runs 14 residues. The germline V gene has CDR1 SEHNR and CDR2 FQNEAQ (reference sequence). CDR3 DNA sequence: TGTGCCAGCAGCTCCGGGAGTTTGACCTACGAGCAGTACTTC. This encodes CASSSGSLTYEQYF.

The V gene is TRBV6-2 or TRBV6-3, the J gene TRBJ1-5; 8 bases map to TRBD1. The CDR3 loop spans 16 amino acids. The V gene's germline CDR1 is MNHEY and CDR2 SVGEGT. The ends lost 6 bases at V and 7 bases at J; junction bases unmatched: 14. CDR3 bases: TGTGCCAGCAGCCTAATAGTCGGACAGGGAAGACAGCCCCAGCATTTT. Its protein is CASSLIVGQGRQPQHF.

The genes are TRBV7-8 and TRBJ2-3, with TRBD2 matching 9 bases. The J segment lost 6 bases and the V segment lost 2 bases, leaving 9 bases of the junction unmatched. Germline values: CDR1 SGHVS, CDR2 FQNEAQ. The CDR3 runs 16 residues. The CDR3 nucleotides are TGTGCCAGCAGCTTAATGGTAGCGGGAGTAAAGGATACGCAGTATTTT. Its protein is CASSLMVAGVKDTQYF. The full variable domain, rest sourced from reference TRBV7-8 and TRBJ2-3, is GAGVSQSPRYKVAKRGQDVALRCDPISGHVSLFWYQQALGQGPEFLTYFQNEAQLDKSGLPSDRFFAERPEGSVSTLKIQRTQQEDSAVYLCASSLMVAGVKDTQYFGPGTRLTVL.

This chain uses TRBV12-3 or TRBV12-4 with TRBJ2-6; weak D call: TRBD1 (6 bases). Deletions cut 6 bases from V and 1 base from J, with 16 bases between. This CDR3 has 17 amino acids. The CDR3 loop reads CASSNDRTESGANVLTF. The CDR3 nucleotides read TGTGCCAGCAGCAACGACCGGACAGAGTCTGGGGCCAACGTCCTGACTTTC.

The chain couples TRBV5-6 to TRBJ2-5, with D tentatively TRBD2 (5 bases). Germline V gives CDR1 SGHDT, CDR2 YYEEEE. The CDR3 length is 15 residues. The germline V and J ends were trimmed by 2 bases and 5 bases, with 16 bases remaining between them. CDR3 DNA sequence: TGTGCCAGCAGCTTCCGTAGGACTGGGCGGGAGACCCAGTACTTC. It encodes CASSFRRTGRETQYF.

The V gene is TRBV6-5, the J gene TRBJ1-2; D is undetermined. V lost 6 bases and J lost 2, with 13 bases in between. The CDR3 covers 14 residues. CDR1 and CDR2 (germline): MNHEY, SVGAGI. The DNA of the CDR3 is TGTGCCAGCAGAGGACGGCGCAACAACTATGGCTACACCTTC. Residues: CASRGRRNNYGYTF.